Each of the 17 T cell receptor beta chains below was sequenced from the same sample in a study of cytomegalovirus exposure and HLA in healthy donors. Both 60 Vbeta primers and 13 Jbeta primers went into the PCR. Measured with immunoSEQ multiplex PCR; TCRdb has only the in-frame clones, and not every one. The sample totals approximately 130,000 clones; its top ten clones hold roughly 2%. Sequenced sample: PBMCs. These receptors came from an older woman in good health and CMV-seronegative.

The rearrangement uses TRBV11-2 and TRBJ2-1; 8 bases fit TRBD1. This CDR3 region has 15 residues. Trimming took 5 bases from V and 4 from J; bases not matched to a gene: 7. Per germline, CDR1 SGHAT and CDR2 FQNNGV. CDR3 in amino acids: CASSPGQGLYNEQFF. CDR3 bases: TGTGCCAGCAGCCCTGGACAGGGTCTATACAATGAGCAGTTCTTC.

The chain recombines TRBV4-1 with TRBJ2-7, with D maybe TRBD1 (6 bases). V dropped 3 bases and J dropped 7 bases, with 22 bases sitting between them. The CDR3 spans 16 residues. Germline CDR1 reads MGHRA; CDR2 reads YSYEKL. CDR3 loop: CASSHSIGQTQWEQYF. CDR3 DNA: TGCGCCAGCAGCCATAGTATTGGACAGACCCAGTGGGAGCAGTACTTC.

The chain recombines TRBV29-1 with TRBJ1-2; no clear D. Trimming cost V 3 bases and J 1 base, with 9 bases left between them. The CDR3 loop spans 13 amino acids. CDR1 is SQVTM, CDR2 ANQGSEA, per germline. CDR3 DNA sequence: TGCAGCGTTGACCGAGGTGGTAACTATGGCTACACCTTC. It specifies CSVDRGGNYGYTF.

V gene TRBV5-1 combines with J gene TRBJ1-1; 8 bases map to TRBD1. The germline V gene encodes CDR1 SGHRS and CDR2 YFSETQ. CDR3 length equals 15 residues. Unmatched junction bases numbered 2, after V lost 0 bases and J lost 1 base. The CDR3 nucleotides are TGCGCCAGCAGCTTGGCAGGGGGCGCGAACACTGAAGCTTTCTTT. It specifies CASSLAGGANTEAFF.

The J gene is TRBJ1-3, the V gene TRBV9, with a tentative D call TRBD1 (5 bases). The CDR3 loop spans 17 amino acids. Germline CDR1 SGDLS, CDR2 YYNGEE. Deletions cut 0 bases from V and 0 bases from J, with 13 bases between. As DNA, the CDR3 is TGTGCCAGCAGCGTAGATGGGGCAGGAAGCTCTGGAAACACCATATATTTT. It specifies CASSVDGAGSSGNTIYF.

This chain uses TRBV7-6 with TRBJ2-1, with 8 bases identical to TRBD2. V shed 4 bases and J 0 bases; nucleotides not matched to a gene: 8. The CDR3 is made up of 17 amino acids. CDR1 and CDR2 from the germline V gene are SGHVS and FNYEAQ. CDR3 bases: TGTGCCAGCAGCTCACATCTAGCGGGCCCCTCCTACAATGAGCAGTTCTTC. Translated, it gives CASSSHLAGPSYNEQFF.

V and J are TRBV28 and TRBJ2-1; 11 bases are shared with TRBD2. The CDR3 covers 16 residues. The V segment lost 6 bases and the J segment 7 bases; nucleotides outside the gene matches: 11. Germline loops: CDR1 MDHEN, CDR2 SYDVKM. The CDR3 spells CASSQFSGRAVNEQFF. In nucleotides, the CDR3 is TGTGCCAGCAGCCAATTTAGCGGGAGGGCCGTAAATGAGCAGTTCTTC.

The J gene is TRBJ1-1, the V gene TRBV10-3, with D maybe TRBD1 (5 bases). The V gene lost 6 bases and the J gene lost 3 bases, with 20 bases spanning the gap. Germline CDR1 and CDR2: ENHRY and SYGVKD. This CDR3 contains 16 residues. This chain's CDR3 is CAISAREGFRDTEAFF. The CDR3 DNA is TGTGCCATCAGCGCCAGGGAGGGGTTCCGAGACACTGAAGCTTTCTTT.

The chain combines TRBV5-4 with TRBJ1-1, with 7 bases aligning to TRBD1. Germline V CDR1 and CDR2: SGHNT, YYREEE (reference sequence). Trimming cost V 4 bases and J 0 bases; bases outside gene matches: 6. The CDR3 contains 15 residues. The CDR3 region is CASSQSGGLNTEAFF. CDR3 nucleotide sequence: TGTGCCAGCAGCCAATCAGGGGGACTGAACACTGAAGCTTTCTTT.

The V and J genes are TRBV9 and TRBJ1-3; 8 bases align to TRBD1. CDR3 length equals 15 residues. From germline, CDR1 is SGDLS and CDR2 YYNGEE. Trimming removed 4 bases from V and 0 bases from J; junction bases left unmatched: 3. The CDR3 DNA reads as TGTGCCAGCAGCATGACAGGGGCCTCTGGAAACACCATATATTTT. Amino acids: CASSMTGASGNTIYF. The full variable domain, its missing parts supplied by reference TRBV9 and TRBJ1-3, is DSGVTQTPKHLITATGQRVTLRCSPRSGDLSVYWYQQSLDQGLQFLIQYYNGEERAKGNILERFSAQQFPDLHSELNLSSLELGDSALYFCASSMTGASGNTIYFGEGSWLTVV.

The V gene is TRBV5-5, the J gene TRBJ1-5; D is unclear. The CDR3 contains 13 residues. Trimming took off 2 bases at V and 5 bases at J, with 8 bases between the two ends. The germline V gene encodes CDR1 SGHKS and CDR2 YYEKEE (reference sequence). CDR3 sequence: CASSFGSHQPQHF. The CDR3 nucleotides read TGTGCCAGCAGCTTTGGCAGTCATCAGCCCCAGCATTTT.

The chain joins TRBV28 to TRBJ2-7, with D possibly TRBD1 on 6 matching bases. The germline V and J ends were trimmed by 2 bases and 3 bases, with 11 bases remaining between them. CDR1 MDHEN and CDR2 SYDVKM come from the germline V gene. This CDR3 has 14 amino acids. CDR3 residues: CASSLGGYYYEQYF. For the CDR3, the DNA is TGTGCCAGCAGTTTAGGGGGCTATTACTACGAGCAGTACTTC.

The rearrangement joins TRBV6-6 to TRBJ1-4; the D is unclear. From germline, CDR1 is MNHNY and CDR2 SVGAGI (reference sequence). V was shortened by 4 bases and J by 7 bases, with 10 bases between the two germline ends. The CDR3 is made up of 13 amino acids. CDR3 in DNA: TGTGCCAGCAGTTGGCTCGGCGGTGAAAAACTGTTTTTT. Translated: CASSWLGGEKLFF.

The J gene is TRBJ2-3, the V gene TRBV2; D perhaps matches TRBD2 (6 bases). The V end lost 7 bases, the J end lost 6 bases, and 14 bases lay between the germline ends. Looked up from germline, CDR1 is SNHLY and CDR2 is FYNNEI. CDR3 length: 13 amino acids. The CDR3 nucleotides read TGTGCCAGCATCCGGGACTTCATGGATACGCAGTATTTT. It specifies CASIRDFMDTQYF.

The CDR3: CASGGDVTNEKLFF. The CDR3 bases are TGTGCCAGCGGCGGGGATGTCACTAATGAAAAACTGTTTTTT. V usage is TRBV2 and J usage is TRBJ1-4; D remains unclear. The CDR3 is 14 amino acids. V was shortened by 8 bases and J by 2 bases, with 12 bases between the two germline ends. Germline V gene sequence: CDR1 SNHLY, CDR2 FYNNEI.

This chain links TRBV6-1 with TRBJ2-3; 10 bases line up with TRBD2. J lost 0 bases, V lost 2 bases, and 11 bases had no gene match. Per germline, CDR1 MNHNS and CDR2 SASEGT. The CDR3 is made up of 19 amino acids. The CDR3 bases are TGTGCCAGCAGTGAATCCCTCAGCGGGGGGGTGGCTAGCACAGATACGCAGTATTTT. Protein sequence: CASSESLSGGVASTDTQYF.

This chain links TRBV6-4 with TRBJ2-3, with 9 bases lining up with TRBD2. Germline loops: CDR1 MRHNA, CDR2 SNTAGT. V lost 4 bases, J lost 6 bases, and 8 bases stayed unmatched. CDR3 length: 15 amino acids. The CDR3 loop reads CASSALAGVGDTQYF. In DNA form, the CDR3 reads TGTGCCAGCAGTGCGTTAGCGGGGGTAGGGGATACGCAGTATTTT.